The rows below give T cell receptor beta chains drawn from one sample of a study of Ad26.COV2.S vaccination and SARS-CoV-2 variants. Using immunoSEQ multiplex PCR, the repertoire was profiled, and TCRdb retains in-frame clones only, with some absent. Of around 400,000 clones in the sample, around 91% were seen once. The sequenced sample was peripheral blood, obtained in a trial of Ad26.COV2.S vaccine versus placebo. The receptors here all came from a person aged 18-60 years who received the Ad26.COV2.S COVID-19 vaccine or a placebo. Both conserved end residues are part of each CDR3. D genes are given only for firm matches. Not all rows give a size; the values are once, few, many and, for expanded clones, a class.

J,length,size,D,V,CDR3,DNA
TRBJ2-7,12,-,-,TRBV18,CASSPNSGEQYF,TGTGCCAGCTCACCAAACTCTGGTGAGCAGTACTTC
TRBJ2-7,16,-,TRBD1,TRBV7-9,CASSLTGGRSSYEQYF,TGTGCCAGCAGCTTAACAGGGGGAAGAAGTTCCTACGAGCAGTACTTC
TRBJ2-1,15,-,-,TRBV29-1,CSVVIPPTSYNEQFF,TGCAGCGTTGTAATCCCACCGACTTCCTACAATGAGCAGTTCTTC
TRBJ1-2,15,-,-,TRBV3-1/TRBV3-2,CASSQGGPGGYGYTF,TGTGCCAGCAGCCAAGGTGGCCCCGGTGGCTATGGCTACACCTTC
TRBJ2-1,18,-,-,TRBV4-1,CASSHTYPGQFPYNEQFF,TGCGCCAGCAGCCACACCTATCCCGGGCAGTTTCCCTACAATGAGCAGTTCTTC
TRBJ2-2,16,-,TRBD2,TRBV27,CASGPTGAGVTGELFF,TGTGCCAGCGGACCGACTGGAGCGGGAGTGACCGGGGAGCTGTTTTTT
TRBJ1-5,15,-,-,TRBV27,CASSLSKGYNQPQHF,TGTGCCAGCAGTTTATCGAAAGGGTATAATCAGCCCCAGCATTTT
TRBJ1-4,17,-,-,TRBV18,CASSLIPGATALEKLFF,TGTGCCAGCTCACTTATACCAGGGGCCACGGCCCTAGAAAAACTGTTTTTT
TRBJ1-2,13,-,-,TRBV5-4,CASSLGRNYGYTF,TGTGCCAGCAGCCTCGGACGGAACTATGGCTACACCTTC
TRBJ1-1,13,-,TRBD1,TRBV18,CASSPPDRSEAFF,TGTGCCAGCTCACCTCCGGACAGGTCTGAAGCTTTCTTT
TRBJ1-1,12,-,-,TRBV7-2,CASSFRIAEAFF,TGTGCCAGCAGCTTCCGGATCGCTGAAGCTTTCTTT
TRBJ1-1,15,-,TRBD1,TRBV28,CASSPPGPRGTEAFF,TGTGCCAGCAGTCCACCCGGGCCCAGGGGGACTGAAGCTTTCTTT
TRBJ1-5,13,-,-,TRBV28,CASRRGGNQPQHF,TGTGCCAGCAGGCGAGGGGGCAATCAGCCCCAGCATTTT
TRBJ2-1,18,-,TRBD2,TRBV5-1,CASSLAGYSGSFDNEQFF,TGCGCCAGCAGCTTGGCCGGGTATAGCGGGAGTTTTGACAATGAGCAGTTCTTC
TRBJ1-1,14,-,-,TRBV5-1,CASSLVLGAREAFF,TGCGCCAGCAGCTTGGTTCTGGGGGCCCGTGAAGCTTTCTTT
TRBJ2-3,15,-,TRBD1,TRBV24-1,CATSDWDREADTQYF,TGTGCCACCAGTGATTGGGACAGGGAAGCAGATACGCAGTATTTT
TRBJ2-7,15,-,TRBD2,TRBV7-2,CASSLIRGSRDEQYF,TGTGCCAGCAGCTTGATCCGCGGGAGCAGAGACGAGCAGTACTTC
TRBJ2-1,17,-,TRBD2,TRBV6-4,CASSPLSTSGSSDEQFF,TGTGCCAGCAGCCCCCTTTCGACTAGCGGGAGTAGTGATGAGCAGTTCTTC
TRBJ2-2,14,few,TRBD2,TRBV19,CASSPRSGRRELFF,TGTGCCAGTAGTCCCCGGTCCGGGAGGAGGGAGCTGTTTTTT
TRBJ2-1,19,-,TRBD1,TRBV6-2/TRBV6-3,CASSYPTGGPSSSYNEQFF,TGTGCCAGCAGTTACCCGACAGGGGGCCCATCGAGCTCCTACAATGAGCAGTTCTTC
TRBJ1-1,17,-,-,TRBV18,CASSPRGWGVRDTEAFF,TGTGCCAGCTCACCACGGGGTTGGGGGGTACGGGACACTGAAGCTTTCTTT
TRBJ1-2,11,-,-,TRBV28,CASSSTSGYTF,TGTGCCAGCAGTTCGACATCCGGCTACACCTTC
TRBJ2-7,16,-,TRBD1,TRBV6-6,CASSYSGQRSSYEQYF,TGTGCCAGCAGTTACTCGGGACAGCGGAGCTCCTACGAGCAGTACTTC
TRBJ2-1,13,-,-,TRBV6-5,CASAPDSYNEQFF,TGTGCCAGCGCCCCGGACAGCTACAATGAGCAGTTCTTC
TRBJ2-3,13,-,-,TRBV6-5,CASREAGRDTQYF,TGTGCCAGCCGAGAGGCAGGGCGAGATACGCAGTATTTT
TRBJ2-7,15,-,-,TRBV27,CASSLDDGSSYEQYF,TGTGCCAGCAGTTTGGACGACGGGAGCTCCTACGAGCAGTACTTC
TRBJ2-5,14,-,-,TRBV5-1,CASSRLLSQETQYF,TGCGCCAGCAGCCGACTCTTATCCCAGGAGACCCAGTACTTC
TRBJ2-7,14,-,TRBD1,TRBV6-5,CASSSPDRGREQYF,TGTGCCAGCAGTTCCCCGGACAGGGGTCGCGAGCAGTACTTC
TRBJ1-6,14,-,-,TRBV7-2,CASSPRGGASPLHF,TGTGCCAGCAGCCCAAGAGGGGGGGCTTCACCCCTCCACTTT
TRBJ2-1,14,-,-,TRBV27,CASSLEGSYNEQFF,TGTGCCAGCAGTTTAGAGGGTTCCTACAATGAGCAGTTCTTC
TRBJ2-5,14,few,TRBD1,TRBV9,CASSVIGTGGTQYF,TGTGCCAGCAGCGTAATCGGGACAGGGGGGACCCAGTACTTC
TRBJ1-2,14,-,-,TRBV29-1,CSVALVRLDYGYTF,TGCAGCGTTGCTTTGGTGCGCTTAGACTATGGCTACACCTTC
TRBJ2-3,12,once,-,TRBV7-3,CASSSAMGTQYF,TGTGCCAGCAGCTCCGCCATGGGTACGCAGTATTTT